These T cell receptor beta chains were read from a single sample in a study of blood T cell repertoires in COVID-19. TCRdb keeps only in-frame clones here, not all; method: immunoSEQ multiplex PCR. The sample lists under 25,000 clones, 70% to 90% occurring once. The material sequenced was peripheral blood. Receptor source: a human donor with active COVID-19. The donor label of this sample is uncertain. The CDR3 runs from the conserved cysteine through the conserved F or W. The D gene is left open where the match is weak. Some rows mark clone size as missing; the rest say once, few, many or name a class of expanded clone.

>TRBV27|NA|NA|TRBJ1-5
TGTGCCAGCAGTTACGACGGAGGGGGCAATCAGCCCCAGCATTTT
CASSYDGGGNQPQHF
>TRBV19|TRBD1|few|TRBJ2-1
TGTGCCAGTCGACAGGGGGCCGTCAATGAGCAGTTCTTC
CASRQGAVNEQFF
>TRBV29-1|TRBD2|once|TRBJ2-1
TGCAGCGTTGATACGTCGAGCGGGAGGGCGGATGAGCAGTTCTTC
CSVDTSSGRADEQFF
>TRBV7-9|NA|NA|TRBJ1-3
TGTGCCAGCAGCTTAAAGGGGGCTGGAAACACCATATATTTT
CASSLKGAGNTIYF
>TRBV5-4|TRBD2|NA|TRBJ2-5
TGTGCCAGCAGCTCCCTGACTAGCGGGACGGAGACCCAGTACTTC
CASSSLTSGTETQYF
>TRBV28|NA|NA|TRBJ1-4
TGTGCCAGCAGTTTAGGGCAGACTAATGAAAAACTGTTTTTT
CASSLGQTNEKLFF
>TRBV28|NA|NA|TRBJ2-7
TGTGCCAGCAGTTTAGAGACACCATTCCTACGTAGGGAGCAGTACTTC
CASSLETPFLRREQYF
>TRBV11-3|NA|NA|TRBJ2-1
TGTGCCAGCAGCTTAGCTGGTCTAGCCCCGAATGAGCAGTTCTTC
CASSLAGLAPNEQFF
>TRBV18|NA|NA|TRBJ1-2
TGTGCCAGCTCACCAAACGGTGAACTTGTCACCTTC
CASSPNGELVTF
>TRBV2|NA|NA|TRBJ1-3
TGTGCCAGCAGCCCCAGACTGGCCTCTGGAAACACCATATATTTT
CASSPRLASGNTIYF
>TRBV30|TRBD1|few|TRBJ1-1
TGTGCCTGGAGTGGTGACAGGGCTCAGGCTGAAGCTTTCTTT
CAWSGDRAQAEAFF
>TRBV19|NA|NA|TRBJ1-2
TGTGCCAGTAGTATTGACAGAGACTATGGCTACACCTTC
CASSIDRDYGYTF
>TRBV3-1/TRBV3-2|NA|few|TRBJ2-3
TGTGCCAGCAGCCCGGGGACTGGATGGACAGATACGCAGTATTTT
CASSPGTGWTDTQYF
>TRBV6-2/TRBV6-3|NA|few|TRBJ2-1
TGTGCCAGCAGTTACCAGCACTACCGAGACAATGAGCAGTTCTTC
CASSYQHYRDNEQFF
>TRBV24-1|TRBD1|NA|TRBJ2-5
TGTGCCACCAGTGATCCGGGGACAGGGAAGACCCAGTACTTC
CATSDPGTGKTQYF
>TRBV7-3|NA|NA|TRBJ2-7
TGTGCCAGCAGCTTAACCCAGATCGGGGGAGGCGGAAACGAGCAGTACTTC
CASSLTQIGGGGNEQYF
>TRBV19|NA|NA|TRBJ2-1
TGTGCCAGTAGTCGGGCGGGCTGGTCTTACAATGAGCAGTTCTTC
CASSRAGWSYNEQFF
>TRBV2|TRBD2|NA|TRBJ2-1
TGTGCCAGCAGTGAGCAGGTACTAGCGGGAGGACGGGAGTTCTTC
CASSEQVLAGGREFF
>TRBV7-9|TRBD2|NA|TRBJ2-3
TGTGCCATAACGTCTCTAGCGGGAGTTAGTGGGACAGATACGCAGTATTTT
CAITSLAGVSGTDTQYF
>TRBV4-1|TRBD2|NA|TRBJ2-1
TGCGCCAGCAGCCTAAGCCCCACTAGCGGGATGGGCGGTGAGCAGTTCTTC
CASSLSPTSGMGGEQFF
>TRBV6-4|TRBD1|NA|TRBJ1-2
TGTGCCAGCAGTGACTCCGGGACAGGGGGTGGCTACACCTTC
CASSDSGTGGGYTF
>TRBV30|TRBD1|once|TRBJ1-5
TGTGCCTGGGGGTCCAGGGGGAACCAGCCCCAGCATTTT
CAWGSRGNQPQHF
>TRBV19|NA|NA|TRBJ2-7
TGTGCCACGCCCCAGCGGGCGTTATACGAGCAGTACTTC
CATPQRALYEQYF
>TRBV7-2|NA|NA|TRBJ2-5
TGTGCCAGCAGAGGGGAAGAGTTTATGGAGACCCAGTACTTC
CASRGEEFMETQYF
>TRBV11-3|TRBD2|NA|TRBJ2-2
TGTGCCAGCAGGTCAGGGGGACTAGCAGGCACCGGGGAGCTGTTTTTT
CASRSGGLAGTGELFF
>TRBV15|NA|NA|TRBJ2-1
TGTGCCACCAGCAGAGACTTATCTAGCTCCTACAATGAGCAGTTCTTC
CATSRDLSSSYNEQFF
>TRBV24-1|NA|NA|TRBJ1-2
TGTGCCACCAGTGAGGGGAGGGGCTATGGCTACACCTTC
CATSEGRGYGYTF
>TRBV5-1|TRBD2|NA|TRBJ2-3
TGCGCCAGCGCCCCAACGGAGGTAGCGGGAGGGCCCTCCACAGATACGCAGTATTTT
CASAPTEVAGGPSTDTQYF
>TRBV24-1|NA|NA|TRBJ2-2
TGTGCCACCAGTGATCCAGGCCAGGGCCGCTTCACCGGGGAGCTGTTTTTT
CATSDPGQGRFTGELFF
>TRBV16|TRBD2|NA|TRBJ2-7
TGTGCCAGCAGCGATTACGGGAGGACCTACGAGCAGTACTTC
CASSDYGRTYEQYF
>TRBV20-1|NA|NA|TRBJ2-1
TGCAGTGCTAGTTGGGCCGGCTACAATGAGCAGTTCTTC
CSASWAGYNEQFF
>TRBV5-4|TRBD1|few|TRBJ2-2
TGTGCCAGCAGCCAGGGACAGACAAACACCGGGGAGCTGTTTTTT
CASSQGQTNTGELFF
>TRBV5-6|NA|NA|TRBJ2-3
TGTGCCAGCAGCTTGGGGTTGTCGAGACTCGACCCCACAGATACGCAGTATTTT
CASSLGLSRLDPTDTQYF
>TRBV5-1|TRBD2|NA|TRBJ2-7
TGCGCCAGCAGCCATAGCGGGACTGGGGAGCAGTACTTC
CASSHSGTGEQYF
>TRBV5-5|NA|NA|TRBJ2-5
TGTGCCAGCAGCTTGGTAGCTATCCAAGAGACCCAGTACTTC
CASSLVAIQETQYF
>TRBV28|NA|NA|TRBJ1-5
TGTGCCAGCAGTTTCCTAACGGGTGGTCAGCCCCAGCATTTT
CASSFLTGGQPQHF
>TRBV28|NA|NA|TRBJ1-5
TGTGCCAGCAGTTTAACACGATGGCAGCCCCAGCATTTT
CASSLTRWQPQHF
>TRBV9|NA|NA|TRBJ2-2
TGTGCCAGCAGCGTAATCCCCCAGGGACTTTTCACCGGGGAGCTGTTTTTT
CASSVIPQGLFTGELFF
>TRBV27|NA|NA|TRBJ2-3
TGTGCAACGAGGCGCGGGATCGCAGATACGCAGTATTTT
CATRRGIADTQYF
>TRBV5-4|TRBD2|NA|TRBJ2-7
TGTGCCACATTGCCGACTAGCGGGAGCCCACAACACGAGCAGTACTTC
CATLPTSGSPQHEQYF
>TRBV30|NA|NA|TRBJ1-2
TGTGCCTGGAGTCCCCGGCCCGCTGGATCGGGAGGCTACACCTTC
CAWSPRPAGSGGYTF
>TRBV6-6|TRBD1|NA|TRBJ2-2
TGTGCCAGCAGTGCCCGGACAGGGGGCACCGGGGAGCTGTTTTTT
CASSARTGGTGELFF
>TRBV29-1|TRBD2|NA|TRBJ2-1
TGCAGCGAAGGGACTAGCGGGAGTGGTGAGCAGTTCTTC
CSEGTSGSGEQFF
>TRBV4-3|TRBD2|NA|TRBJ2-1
TGCGCCAGCAGCCAAGCCGCTAGCGGGAACAATGAGCAGTTCTTC
CASSQAASGNNEQFF